This is a list of T cell receptor beta chains from one sample in a study of beta chain features in type 1 diabetes. Method: immunoSEQ multiplex PCR; TCRdb's copy keeps in-frame clones and lacks some. The sample holds more than 50,000 clones, 59% seen once. The sequenced material came from Tregs from blood. The receptors come from a woman aged 18-29 years in good health. CDR3s include the opening cysteine and the closing phenylalanine or tryptophan. A D gene is named only where the DNA matches it firmly. A row's size may be missing; if present it is once, few, many or a size class.

V,size,D,J,CDR3,DNA
TRBV5-1,few,TRBD2,TRBJ2-1,CASSSRPQRGAYEQFF,TGCGCCAGCAGCTCACGACCCCAGCGGGGGGCTTATGAGCAGTTCTTC
TRBV4-3,NA,NA,TRBJ1-2,CASSEGYDYANYGYTF,TGCGCCAGCTCGGAAGGGTACGACTACGCTAACTATGGCTACACCTTC
TRBV18,few,NA,TRBJ1-2,CASSPPEASYGYTF,TGTGCCAGCTCACCGCCGGAGGCCTCCTATGGCTACACCTTC
TRBV5-1,NA,NA,TRBJ2-5,CASSLGQQETQYF,TGCGCCAGCAGCTTGGGACAACAAGAGACCCAGTACTTC
TRBV5-1,NA,TRBD2,TRBJ2-2,CASSLDRGAGVVTGELFF,TGCGCCAGCAGCTTGGACCGAGGTGCGGGAGTTGTAACCGGGGAGCTGTTTTTT
TRBV6-1,NA,TRBD1,TRBJ1-2,CASSDGTVTTLYGYTF,TGTGCCAGCAGTGACGGGACAGTAACTACCCTCTATGGCTACACCTTC
TRBV18,NA,TRBD1,TRBJ2-7,CASSPTQGGSYEQYF,TGTGCCAGCTCACCTACACAGGGGGGTTCCTACGAGCAGTACTTC
TRBV5-1,NA,NA,TRBJ1-2,CASSLEGTLRPYGYTF,TGCGCCAGCAGCTTGGAAGGGACACTGAGACCTTATGGCTACACCTTC
TRBV5-6,few,NA,TRBJ2-3,CASSFGGATDTQYF,TGTGCCAGCAGCTTCGGCGGGGCCACAGATACGCAGTATTTT
TRBV7-9,NA,NA,TRBJ2-2,CASSRGQGEVGELFF,TGTGCCAGCAGCCGGGGGCAGGGGGAAGTCGGGGAGCTGTTTTTT
TRBV2,NA,TRBD2,TRBJ2-7,CASRESGSGSHEQYF,TGTGCCAGCAGGGAAAGCGGGAGTGGTTCCCACGAGCAGTACTTC
TRBV6-1,NA,TRBD2,TRBJ2-5,CASTGDWRGQETQYF,TGTGCCAGCACAGGTGATTGGCGGGGGCAAGAGACCCAGTACTTC
TRBV5-5,NA,NA,TRBJ1-2,CASSLMDSAYGYTF,TGTGCCAGCAGCTTGATGGACAGCGCTTATGGCTACACCTTC
TRBV5-1,NA,TRBD1,TRBJ2-1,CASSPDRGAYNEQFF,TGCGCCAGCAGCCCCGACAGGGGGGCCTACAATGAGCAGTTCTTC
TRBV30,once,TRBD2,TRBJ2-1,CAWSVAWSGGAGEQFF,TGTGCCTGGAGTGTAGCGTGGAGCGGGGGGGCCGGGGAGCAGTTCTTC
TRBV6-5,NA,NA,TRBJ1-1,CASRTGTPKAFF,TGTGCCAGCAGAACCGGGACACCTAAAGCTTTCTTT
TRBV7-2,few,TRBD1,TRBJ1-1,CASSPRTGGTEAFF,TGTGCCAGCAGCCCGCGGACAGGGGGGACTGAAGCTTTCTTT
TRBV30,NA,TRBD1,TRBJ1-1,CAWSTSGTVNTEAFF,TGTGCCTGGAGTACCTCTGGGACAGTGAACACTGAAGCTTTCTTT
TRBV4-1,NA,TRBD1,TRBJ2-7,CASSLGQGAYEQYF,TGCGCCAGCAGCCTCGGACAGGGAGCCTACGAGCAGTACTTC
TRBV18,NA,TRBD1,TRBJ1-4,CASSPRRTGAGEKLFF,TGTGCCAGCTCACCACGCCGGACAGGGGCGGGTGAAAAACTGTTTTTT
TRBV6-6,NA,NA,TRBJ1-5,CASTPVLSNQPQHF,TGTGCCAGCACCCCGGTTCTTAGCAATCAGCCCCAGCATTTT
TRBV27,NA,NA,TRBJ1-2,CASSLSVGLGSYTF,TGTGCCAGCAGTTTATCTGTCGGACTAGGAAGCTACACCTTC
TRBV7-9,NA,TRBD1,TRBJ1-2,CASSPEAGGANGYTF,TGTGCCAGCAGCCCGGAGGCAGGGGGCGCGAATGGCTACACCTTC
TRBV4-1,NA,TRBD2,TRBJ2-5,CASSQGLAGRETQYF,TGCGCCAGCAGCCAAGGACTAGCGGGGAGAGAGACCCAGTACTTC
TRBV2,NA,NA,TRBJ2-4,CASSRPPVRGASGIQYF,TGTGCCAGCAGTCGACCCCCGGTCCGGGGGGCCAGCGGCATTCAGTACTTC
TRBV4-2,NA,TRBD2,TRBJ2-3,CASSQQVLAEADTQYF,TGTGCCAGCAGCCAACAGGTGCTAGCGGAGGCAGATACGCAGTATTTT
TRBV5-1,few,TRBD2,TRBJ2-3,CASSLDGTSPTDTQYF,TGCGCCAGCAGCCTGGACGGGACTAGCCCCACAGATACGCAGTATTTT
TRBV5-1,NA,NA,TRBJ2-7,CASSLVQGIDEQYF,TGCGCCAGCAGCTTGGTCCAGGGAATCGACGAGCAGTACTTC
TRBV6-1,NA,NA,TRBJ2-7,CASSEADRLYQQYF,TGTGCCAGCAGTGAAGCGGACAGACTTTACCAGCAGTACTTC
TRBV6-5,NA,TRBD1,TRBJ1-4,CASGGTVGEKLFF,TGTGCCAGCGGCGGGACAGTCGGAGAAAAACTGTTTTTT
TRBV18,NA,NA,TRBJ2-5,CASSPRVGVEQYF,TGTGCCAGCTCACCACGGGTAGGGGTTGAGCAGTACTTC
TRBV6-5,NA,TRBD1,TRBJ2-1,CASSYGTAYNEQFF,TGTGCCAGCAGTTACGGGACAGCCTACAATGAGCAGTTCTTC
TRBV5-4,once,TRBD1,TRBJ2-3,CASSPRDRSYFSTDTQYF,TGTGCCAGCAGCCCCCGGGACAGGTCCTACTTTAGCACAGATACGCAGTATTTT
TRBV6-5,NA,TRBD1,TRBJ1-6,CATAWDRNSPLHF,TGTGCCACTGCTTGGGACAGAAATTCACCCCTCCACTTT
TRBV7-2,NA,NA,TRBJ1-2,CASSPGWAANYGYTF,TGTGCCAGCAGCCCAGGGTGGGCAGCTAACTATGGCTACACCTTC
TRBV18,few,NA,TRBJ2-3,CASSPPHTDTQYF,TGTGCCAGCTCACCCCCCCACACAGATACGCAGTATTTT
TRBV23-1,NA,TRBD1,TRBJ1-2,CASSQPPRGQGGYGYTF,TGCGCCAGCAGTCAACCACCAAGAGGACAGGGGGGCTATGGCTACACCTTC
TRBV30,NA,NA,TRBJ1-1,CAWSHGASAFF,TGTGCCTGGAGTCATGGGGCCTCAGCTTTCTTT
TRBV5-1,once,NA,TRBJ2-7,CASSLVPGEQYF,TGCGCCAGCAGCTTGGTGCCGGGGGAGCAGTACTTC
TRBV10-3,NA,TRBD1,TRBJ2-7,CAISGRDREAYEQYF,TGTGCCATCAGTGGACGGGACAGGGAAGCCTACGAGCAGTACTTC
TRBV7-2,few,NA,TRBJ2-2,CASSPILWDKQKLFF,TGTGCCAGCAGCCCTATACTATGGGACAAGCAAAAGCTGTTTTTT
TRBV5-1,NA,NA,TRBJ1-3,CASSLGQLSGNTIYF,TGCGCCAGCAGCTTGGGACAGCTCTCTGGAAACACCATATATTTT
TRBV4-1,NA,TRBD2,TRBJ2-7,CASSPRTSGIYEQYF,TGCGCCAGCAGCCCCAGGACTAGCGGAATCTACGAGCAGTACTTC
TRBV19,few,TRBD2,TRBJ2-1,CASSKAGGAGRSSYNEQFF,TGTGCCAGTAGTAAAGCGGGGGGGGCGGGTAGGAGCTCCTACAATGAGCAGTTCTTC
TRBV7-2,few,NA,TRBJ2-1,CASSSGRRLNEQFF,TGTGCCAGCAGTAGCGGAAGGCGCCTCAATGAGCAGTTCTTC
TRBV5-4,NA,NA,TRBJ2-4,CASSGHSSKNIQYF,TGTGCCAGCAGCGGCCATAGCTCCAAAAACATTCAGTACTTC
TRBV19,NA,NA,TRBJ1-1,CASSIPPGLHPSVEAFF,TGTGCCAGTAGTATACCCCCAGGACTCCACCCCAGCGTGGAAGCTTTCTTT
TRBV7-2,NA,NA,TRBJ2-7,CASSPSIGETYEQYF,TGTGCCAGCAGCCCCTCAATCGGGGAAACCTACGAGCAGTACTTC
TRBV5-1,NA,TRBD2,TRBJ2-7,CASSWNSGWGYEQYF,TGCGCCAGCAGCTGGAATAGCGGGTGGGGTTACGAGCAGTACTTC
TRBV27,NA,NA,TRBJ1-1,CASSPSYRDPEAFF,TGTGCCAGCAGTCCGTCCTACAGGGATCCTGAAGCTTTCTTT
TRBV6-6,NA,NA,TRBJ2-3,CASSSLRGVDTQYF,TGTGCCAGCAGTTCCCTCAGGGGGGTAGATACGCAGTATTTT
TRBV29-1,NA,NA,TRBJ2-3,CSVESRVGRTDTQYF,TGCAGCGTTGAGAGCAGGGTTGGACGCACGGATACGCAGTATTTT
TRBV5-1,NA,TRBD1,TRBJ1-2,CASSRGTAELYGYTF,TGCGCCAGCAGCAGAGGGACAGCCGAACTCTATGGCTACACCTTC
TRBV5-1,few,TRBD1,TRBJ2-7,CASSSRTGSNEQYF,TGCGCCAGCAGCTCTCGGACAGGGAGCAACGAGCAGTACTTC
TRBV7-9,NA,TRBD2,TRBJ2-1,CASSYSGGNVREQFF,TGTGCCAGCAGCTATAGCGGGGGGAATGTTCGAGAGCAGTTCTTC
TRBV5-1,NA,TRBD2,TRBJ2-1,CASSLGSGGAYNEQFF,TGCGCCAGCAGCTTGGGTAGCGGGGGAGCTTACAATGAGCAGTTCTTC
TRBV30,NA,TRBD1,TRBJ1-2,CASSTGGLGGYTF,TGTGCCTCCTCTACAGGGGGGCTGGGGGGCTACACCTTC
TRBV5-1,NA,NA,TRBJ2-1,CASSKISVGSYNEQFF,TGCGCCAGCAGCAAAATTAGCGTTGGCTCCTACAATGAGCAGTTCTTC
TRBV11-3,NA,NA,TRBJ1-1,CASSLDPPRAFF,TGTGCCAGCAGCTTAGATCCCCCCAGGGCTTTCTTT
TRBV10-3,NA,NA,TRBJ1-1,CATSGGNTEAFF,TGTGCCACCAGCGGGGGGAACACTGAAGCTTTCTTT